This record covers a single T cell receptor (beta chain). Antigen unknown. This sample was included in a study of cytomegalovirus exposure and HLA in healthy donors. Points from the study as a whole: It was assumed in the presence/absence analyses that sequencing depth was roughly uniform across donors. A cluster of highly shared sequence variants was likely a sequencing artifact.

The CDR3 sequence is 11 residues long. Germline lookup yields CDR1 ENHRY and CDR2 SYGVKD. V lost 4 bases and J 5 bases, leaving 4 bases between the germline ends. PCR primers comprised 60 Vbeta and 13 Jbeta primers. The repertoire was sequenced with immunoSEQ multiplex PCR; TCRdb's copy has only in-frame clones and lacks some. The sample holds approximately 190,000 clones, 81% seen once. This sequence was found in a man between 50 and 59 years old in good health and CMV-seronegative. V usage is TRBV10-3 and J usage is TRBJ2-3; D uncertain. Sequenced sample: PBMCs. The DNA of the CDR3 is TGTGCCATCAGTGGCGGAGATACGCAGTATTTT. This translates into CAISGGDTQYF.